The clone carrying this T cell receptor (beta chain) has more than one count but fewer than ten. This entry comes from a study of T cells in Graves' hyperthyroidism and ophthalmopathy. Using RNA transcripts as the source, TCR beta CDR3 regions were amplified. First-round RT-PCR with HTBI primers amplified the TCR CDR3 region. One entry per CDR3 protein, called by TCRdb with MiXCR from the multiplex PCR reads. The sample includes over 150,000 distinct CDR3 sequences, roughly a sixth seen only once; the top ten take around 48%. Germline V lookup: CDR1 MNHEY, CDR2 SMNVEV (reference sequence). V was shortened by 1 base and J by 2 bases, with 11 bases between the two germline ends. The CDR3 sequence is 15 residues long.

The sequenced material came from blood. The sequence was collected from a woman aged 45-65 years with Graves' hyperthyroidism. V and J are TRBV27 and TRBJ1-2; D is uncertain. The CDR3 loop reads CASSLYGSENYGYTF. The CDR3 nucleotides read TGTGCCAGCAGTTTATATGGCAGCGAAAACTATGGCTACACCTTC.